The entry that follows covers one TCR beta chain sequence. This clonotype was counted only a few times. Its recognized antigen is unknown. No quality values exist for individual bases; no much larger clone is one base distant. The CDR3 measures 15 amino acids from cysteine to phenylalanine. The only DNA kept is the CDR3, 45 bases in frame from the first base. Cut back by 8 bases and 0 bases, the V and J ends lie 16 bases apart. According to the germline V gene, CDR1 reads SGHNT and CDR2 reads YENEEA. This specimen comes from a study of regulatory T cells in long-lasting Graves disease (dated by TCRdb to the early 2020s). About the study as a whole: Patients with newly diagnosed Graves' disease had been on antithyroid drugs for under 3 months. Persistent Graves' disease patients were compared with newly diagnosed Graves' disease patients by peripheral blood TCR sequencing and RNA sequencing. A total of roughly 33 samples were covered by TCR sequencing, comprising about 13 persistent and around 20 newly diagnosed Graves' disease patients. The study took place in China and was registered as a clinical trial.

General conclusions and limits of the study: Persistent disease showed preferential use of TRBV28, TRBJ1-2 and TRBJ2-5, whereas newly diagnosed disease favored TRBV20-1 and TRBJ2-1. The authors noted that the small sample size was a limitation that may lower accuracy. The study examined only peripheral blood because the primary lesion, thyroid tissue, could not be accessed. Compared with newly diagnosed patients, patients with persistent Graves' disease had lower TCR Shannon entropy and fewer highly expanded clones, which suggests clonal expansion. Sequencing and analysis were limited to the TCR beta chain. A larger number of public clonotypes was shared among persistent patients (2,741) than among newly diagnosed patients (roughly 970).

The meaning of the sample's time point label: newly diagnosed GD, antithyroid drugs for less than 3 months. For both TCR sequencing and RNA sequencing, RNA was extracted from PBMCs using TRIzol. The diagnosis of Graves' disease was made according to American Thyroid Association guidelines. Patients were recruited from an endocrinology department in Xi'an, China. Each patient gave around 9.2 milliliters of peripheral blood, collected in an EDTA anticoagulant tube. Ficoll Paque Plus density gradient separation was used to isolate PBMCs, and no further T cell sorting was performed. An Agilent 2100 Bioanalyzer and agarose gel were used to assess RNA quality, and a NanoDrop 2000 was used to measure RNA concentration. Libraries were prepared through multiplex PCR. The sequencer listed for this sample is Illumina HiSeq 4000. iRepertoire HTBI primers and Arm-PCR amplification of CDR3 regions were used to construct TCR beta libraries. PCR products were gel purified before sequencing. Processing in the source paper ran as follows. Across samples, roughly 60 TRBV and roughly 15 TRBJ segments were identified and used for gene usage analysis of CDR3 amino acid clonotypes. COPE and FqMerger were used to merge the filtered high-quality paired reads into contigs. BLAST was used to align contigs to IMGT TRBV, TRBD and TRBJ reference genes, and CDR3 was defined according to IMGT. Clonotypes above 0.1% frequency were classified as highly expanded clones. Shannon entropy served as the measure of repertoire diversity, while the Gini coefficient captured V-J evenness. Clonotypes shared by more than one individual were considered public. TCRdb took the public reads, trimmed them with fastp at Q25, ran MiXCR for clone calling and kept in-frame beta chains. Rows are unified per CDR3 protein, each entry keeping the most common DNA and genes. These V and J calls rely on TCRdb rather than the paper's analysis. The table for this sample lists 450,000 to 700,000 distinct CDR3 sequences; approximately 12% of them were counted only once. Together, the top ten hold roughly 10% of the sample.

This sample also belongs to another study, concerning T cells in Graves' hyperthyroidism and ophthalmopathy. The second study reports: Stable Graves' hyperthyroidism was defined as the absence of progression to ophthalmopathy over 18 months of follow-up. Hyperthyroidism patients were newly diagnosed, had a disease duration of under 2 months, and were aged 18 to 65 years. Patients with uncontrolled infections, other autoimmune diseases, pregnancy or lactation were excluded. Diagnoses relied on clinical symptoms, serum thyroxine and TRAb, thyroid ultrasound and orbital computed tomography. The TCR CDR3 was subjected to a first round of RT-PCR using the HTBI primer set and the Qiagen OneStep RT-PCR kit. Most expanded thyroid clonotypes (frequency above 0.001) were also found in blood, which suggests that blood repertoires may mirror thyroid immune responses. A model built on a 13 V-J signature distinguished ophthalmopathy from stable hyperthyroidism, reaching roughly 88% sensitivity and around 81% specificity in cross-validation and 80%/75% in testing. In validation, the model predicted progression to ophthalmopathy a median of roughly 6.1 months before onset, with roughly 68% sensitivity and roughly 77% specificity. A discovery cohort of around 98 patients, roughly 43 with Graves' ophthalmopathy and approximately 55 with stable Graves' hyperthyroidism, was used to find distinguishing TCR V-J signatures. Prospective prediction of ophthalmopathy was tested in an independent validation cohort consisting of some 19 hyperthyroidism patients and 17 patients who later progressed to ophthalmopathy. For training and testing, the roughly 100 patients in the discovery cohort were randomly divided in a 7:3 ratio. The study also compared thyroid tissue and blood T-cell repertoires from five or six Graves' hyperthyroidism patients. Following sampling, methimazole starting at 30 mg daily was given to hyperthyroidism patients, and high-dose intravenous methylprednisolone was given to ophthalmopathy patients. A second multiplex PCR round built the libraries, followed by size selection and purification. The libraries were sequenced on an Illumina HiSeq2000 using paired-end 100 bp reads. SOAPnuke was used to process the raw data, throwing out any read that contained adapters or uncalled bases, had a mean Phred below 15, or lacked an exact constant-primer or identifier match. COPE v1.2.5 was used to merge high-quality paired reads, and clonotypes were defined as unique nucleotide sequences. MiTCR v1.1 was used to align clonotypes to the IMGT TRBV, TRBD and TRBJ reference segments. The analysis included only V-J combinations with a frequency above 0.0001, which together covered approximately 99% of the repertoires. A TCS score was defined as the ratio of F50 (clonal expansion) to E x V (chaos), with BLOSUM62-based TCRdist applied between CDR3 peptides within each V-J. Welch's t-statistics and random forest reduced around 520 V-J features to 10 to 15, which were used in a naive Bayes classifier (R e1071). No statistical method was used to set the sample size in advance, and investigators knew the group allocation. According to the paper, TCR Vbeta CDR3 sequencing was carried out on 120 to 150 peripheral blood samples, which came from about 45 ophthalmopathy, around 74 hyperthyroidism and about 17 progressor patients.

The specimen comprised peripheral blood mononuclear cells (PBMCs), sampled at new diagnosis, from a patient treated with antithyroid drugs. This clonotype originated in a man aged 30 to 45 with Graves disease. Donor details come from another sample of the same person, matched by shared clones. The chain uses TRBV11-3 and TRBJ2-5; the D element could tentatively be TRBD1 or TRBD2, as 5 bases agree for each. CDR3 reads: CASSKRGGNQETQYF. DNA sequence: TGTGCCAGCTCGAAACGTGGGGGAAACCAAGAGACCCAGTACTTC.